A single sample gave rise to the 12 T cell receptor beta chains below, sequenced in a study of T cells in Graves' hyperthyroidism and ophthalmopathy. Researchers amplified the TCR beta CDR3 regions from RNA transcripts. A first-round RT-PCR of the TCR CDR3 used the HTBI primer set. TCRdb re-derived calls from the multiplex PCR reads in MiXCR, one entry per CDR3 protein. The sample holds under 350,000 distinct CDR3 sequences; roughly 23% are singletons and the top ten take about 50%. Sequencing used blood. The source of these receptors is a woman between 45 and 65 years old with Graves' hyperthyroidism.

This clonotype was seen repeatedly, ten times or more. The rearrangement joins TRBV5-1 to TRBJ2-1; TRBD1 aligns across 11 bases. J lost 3 bases, V lost 0 bases, and 2 bases had no gene match. The CDR3 length is 16 residues. Germline CDR1 is SGHRS and CDR2 is YFSETQ. This CDR3 is CASSLADRGHYNEQFF. CDR3 nucleotide sequence: TGCGCCAGCAGCTTGGCGGACAGGGGGCACTACAATGAGCAGTTCTTC.

The chain joins TRBV18 to TRBJ1-1, with a tentative D call TRBD1 (5 bases). This CDR3 region has 14 residues. CDR1 is KGHSH, CDR2 LQKENI, per germline. Trimming removed 6 bases from V and 1 base from J, with 12 bases in between. The DNA for the CDR3 is TGTGCCAGCTCGGGAGCAGGGACGAACACTGAAGCTTTCTTT. This sequence encodes CASSGAGTNTEAFF.

This clonotype was recorded at least ten times. The chain employs TRBV29-1 and TRBJ1-4; the D gene is possibly TRBD1 (5 bases). The CDR3 runs 11 residues. V was pared by 7 bases and J by 6 bases, with 9 bases between. CDR1 and CDR2 (germline): SQVTM, ANQGSEA. The CDR3 loop reads CSAGRDEKLFF. In DNA, the CDR3 is TGCAGCGCAGGGCGAGATGAAAAACTGTTTTTT.

This sequence joins TRBV20-1 and TRBJ2-1, with 10 bases fitting TRBD2. The CDR3 totals 17 residues. CDR1 is DFQATT, CDR2 SNEGSKA, per germline (reference sequence). V trimming: 2 bases; J trimming: 5 bases; junction bases outside the gene matches: 12. The CDR3 loop is CSARILAGAKSDNEQFF. The CDR3 DNA reads as TGCAGTGCTAGAATCCTAGCGGGAGCTAAGTCAGACAATGAGCAGTTCTTC.

This clonotype was seen repeatedly, ten times or more. This chain joins TRBV18 and TRBJ1-5, with D perhaps TRBD1 (5 bases). V shed 3 bases and J shed 6 bases, with 12 bases lying between them. CDR1 is KGHSH and CDR2 is LQKENI in the germline V gene. The length of the CDR3 is 14 residues. In nucleotides, the CDR3 is TGTGCCAGCTCACCCATGCGGGGGGTTCAGCCCCAGCATTTT. It specifies CASSPMRGVQPQHF. Full variable domain (remainder filled in from reference TRBV18 and TRBJ1-5): NAGVMQNPRHLVRRRGQEARLRCSPMKGHSHVYWYRQLPEEGLKFMVYLQKENIIDESGMPKERFSAEFPKEGPSILRIQQVVRGDSAAYFCASSPMRGVQPQHFGDGTRLSIL.

This clonotype was observed at least ten times. The chain carries TRBV11-2 and TRBJ1-2, with 9 bases lining up with TRBD1. Germline loops: CDR1 SGHAT, CDR2 FQNNGV. This CDR3 comprises 14 residues. V trimming: 5 bases; J trimming: 2 bases; junction bases outside the gene matches: 3. CDR3 region: CASSQGQGNYGYTF. As DNA, the CDR3 is TGTGCCAGCAGCCAGGGACAGGGAAACTATGGCTACACCTTC. The variable domain in full, with the rest retrieved from reference TRBV11-2 and TRBJ1-2, is EAGVAQSPRYKIIEKRQSVAFWCNPISGHATLYWYQQILGQGPKLLIQFQNNGVVDDSQLPKDRFSAERLKGVDSTLKIQPAKLEDSAVYLCASSQGQGNYGYTFGSGTRLTVV.

The rearrangement uses TRBV11-2 and TRBJ2-1, with 7 bases aligning to TRBD2. With 4 bases clipped from V and 6 bases from J, the junction kept 9 bases outside the gene matches. This CDR3 has 15 residues. The germline V gene encodes CDR1 SGHAT and CDR2 FQNNGV. The DNA for the CDR3 is TGTGCCAGCAGCTGCCGGAGTAGCGGGTGCAATGAGCAGTTCTTC. Amino acids: CASSCRSSGCNEQFF.

This clonotype was observed at least ten times. The chain couples TRBV20-1 to TRBJ2-5; no firm D call. Germline loops: CDR1 DFQATT, CDR2 SNEGSKA (reference sequence). The length of the CDR3 is 12 residues. V was cut by 6 bases and J by 5 bases, with 13 bases left in between. The chain's CDR3 is CSAPSQVETQYF. As DNA, the CDR3 is TGCAGTGCCCCCTCGCAGGTGGAGACCCAGTACTTC.

Of note for this clonotype: At one boundary the junction diverges from the germline segment, which might be a read error. The rearrangement joins TRBV3-1 to TRBJ1-6, with TRBD1 matching over 7 bases. This CDR3 is built from 14 residues. Germline assignment: CDR1 LGHDT and CDR2 YNNKEL (reference sequence). The DNA of the CDR3 is TGTGCCAGCTGGACAGGAATATCCAATTCACCCCTCCGCTTT. Protein sequence: CASWTGISNSPLRF.

This clonotype was detected many times. The chain carries TRBV29-1 and TRBJ2-1; 8 bases are a match to TRBD2. The germline V gene encodes CDR1 SQVTM and CDR2 ANQGSEA. This CDR3 spans 15 amino acids. Losses at the gene ends were 2 bases for V and 7 bases for J; bases not matched to a gene: 10. This CDR3 reads CSVEPSSGGANEQFF. The DNA of the CDR3 is TGCAGCGTTGAACCGTCCTCGGGGGGGGCGAATGAGCAGTTCTTC.

A word on this clonotype: It may be a read error: a sequence one base away is much more abundant. V and J are TRBV6-1 and TRBJ1-1; D not resolved. Looked up from germline, CDR1 is MNHNS and CDR2 is SASEGT. CDR3 length: 14 amino acids. This chain's CDR3 is CVSSRTTGGTEAFF. CDR3 in DNA: TGTGTCAGCAGTAGGACCACCGGCGGCACTGAAGCTTTCTTT.

This clonotype was counted between two and nine times. V usage is TRBV6-1 and J usage is TRBJ2-2, with D unresolved. Trimming left V 6 bases short and J 5 bases short, with 7 bases between. Germline lookup yields CDR1 MNHNS and CDR2 SASEGT. This CDR3 is built from 12 residues. CDR3 protein: CASRFETGELFF. In nucleotides, the CDR3 is TGTGCCAGCAGATTCGAGACCGGGGAGCTGTTTTTT.